These T cell receptor beta chains were read from a single sample in a study of beta chain features in type 1 diabetes. Assay: immunoSEQ multiplex PCR; the TCRdb copy retains only in-frame clones and omits some. The data contain roughly 230,000 clones, roughly 9.6% of them singletons. Sequencing used naive CD4+ T cells from blood. The receptors were gathered from a woman between 18 and 29 years old in good health. The CDR3 runs from the conserved cysteine through the conserved F or W. A D gene is named only where the DNA matches it firmly. Only part of the rows carry a size: once, few, many, or a class if the clone is expanded.

>TRBJ1-1|TRBV27|few|TRBD1
TGTGCCAGCACCCCTATTTCGGACAGGGGGCGTTCGGGTACTGAAGCTTTCTTT
CASTPISDRGRSGTEAFF
>TRBJ2-7|TRBV9|-|TRBD1
TGTGCCAGCAGCGTAGGGTTATCAGTTTCGGACAGGGGCTACGAGCAGTACTTC
CASSVGLSVSDRGYEQYF
>TRBJ2-7|TRBV11-2|few|TRBD1
TGTGCCAGCAGCTTAGCGGGACAGGGTTACGAGCAGTACTTC
CASSLAGQGYEQYF
>TRBJ2-1|TRBV7-6|-|-
TGTGCCAGCAGCACTCGTCTCGCGAGTGGTGAGCAGTTCTTC
CASSTRLASGEQFF
>TRBJ1-2|TRBV6-1|few|-
TGTGCCAGCAGGGCAGGGCAAACTAACTATGGCTACACCTTC
CASRAGQTNYGYTF
>TRBJ2-4|TRBV2|-|-
TGTGCCAGCAGGTTGCGGGATATCAAAAACATTCAGTACTTC
CASRLRDIKNIQYF
>TRBJ1-2|TRBV7-8|few|-
TGTGCCAGCAGCTTAGATACAGGGAGCTCGAACTATGGCTACACCTTC
CASSLDTGSSNYGYTF
>TRBJ2-5|TRBV27|-|-
TGTGCCAGCAGTTTAATTGGGCCTCAAGAGACCCAGTACTTC
CASSLIGPQETQYF
>TRBJ1-6|TRBV27|-|-
TGTGCCAGCAGTTTCCTGGTTCCAGGGTCACCCCTCCACTTT
CASSFLVPGSPLHF
>TRBJ2-3|TRBV5-4|-|-
TGTGCCAGCAGCCCCCTCCCGGGGTGGACGCAGTATTTT
CASSPLPGWTQYF
>TRBJ1-5|TRBV6-6|few|TRBD1
TGTGCCAGCAGTAAGACAGGGCAGAATCAGCCCCAGCATTTT
CASSKTGQNQPQHF
>TRBJ1-3|TRBV18|-|-
TGTGCCAGCTCACCGGCATCTGGAAACACCATATATTTT
CASSPASGNTIYF
>TRBJ2-4|TRBV6-5|few|-
TGTGCCAGCAGTCAACAATTAGCCAAAAACATTCAGTACTTC
CASSQQLAKNIQYF
>TRBJ1-5|TRBV10-3|few|TRBD1
TGTGCCATCTCCGGACAGGGGGCACCCAATCAGCCCCAGCATTTT
CAISGQGAPNQPQHF
>TRBJ1-2|TRBV23-1|-|-
TGCGCCAGCAGTCACGGGCAGGGGATCACCTATGGCTACACCTTC
CASSHGQGITYGYTF
>TRBJ2-7|TRBV7-2|-|-
TGTGCCAGCAGCTTAGAAAGGGGTTTGTACGAGCAGTACTTC
CASSLERGLYEQYF
>TRBJ1-1|TRBV9|-|-
TGTGCCAGCAGCGTAGAGCTAAACACTGAAGCTTTCTTT
CASSVELNTEAFF
>TRBJ2-1|TRBV30|-|-
TGTGCCTGGAGTGTACAGAATGAGCAGTTCTTC
CAWSVQNEQFF
>TRBJ1-5|TRBV10-2|few|TRBD1
TGCGCCAGCAGCCCGACGGGACAGGCAGGGACGCCCCAGCATTTT
CASSPTGQAGTPQHF
>TRBJ1-1|TRBV9|-|-
TGTGCCAGCAGCGTAGAACCTCAGGAGAACACTGAAGCTTTCTTT
CASSVEPQENTEAFF
>TRBJ2-3|TRBV14|few|TRBD2
TGTGCCAGCAGGCAAATAATATCCGGACTAGCGGAGAGCACAGATACGCAGTATTTT
CASRQIISGLAESTDTQYF
>TRBJ2-7|TRBV27|-|TRBD2
TGTGCCACCGGGGGAGGCGGGGGGTCCTACGAGCAGTACTTC
CATGGGGGSYEQYF
>TRBJ2-7|TRBV18|-|TRBD2
TGTGCCAGCTCACCAGCCCCTAGCGGGATGGACTACGAGCAGTACTTC
CASSPAPSGMDYEQYF
>TRBJ2-7|TRBV6-1|-|-
TGTGCCAGCAGTGAACGGAGGTCGGGGGACGAGCAGTACTTC
CASSERRSGDEQYF
>TRBJ2-3|TRBV11-2|few|TRBD1
TGTGCCAGCAGCCTCCGGGACAGTAGGACAGATACGCAGTATTTT
CASSLRDSRTDTQYF
>TRBJ2-1|TRBV4-1|-|TRBD2
TGCGCCAGCAGCCAGGGACTAGCATTCTACAATGAGCAGTTCTTC
CASSQGLAFYNEQFF
>TRBJ1-1|TRBV5-1|-|-
TGCGCCAGCAGCTTGGTCGATCGGACTGAAGCTTTCTTT
CASSLVDRTEAFF
>TRBJ2-1|TRBV2|-|TRBD2
TGTGCCAGCAGTAAGCGGGAAAGCTCCTACAATGAGCAGTTCTTC
CASSKRESSYNEQFF
>TRBJ1-1|TRBV7-9|few|TRBD1
TGTGCCAGCAGCTTAGCCGGGACAGGGATGAACACTGAAGCTTTCTTT
CASSLAGTGMNTEAFF
>TRBJ2-1|TRBV9|-|-
TGTGCCAGCAGCGTAGATACAAGCTCCTACAATGAGCAGTTCTTC
CASSVDTSSYNEQFF
>TRBJ2-5|TRBV9|few|TRBD2
TGTGCCAGCAGCCCTAGGGGTAGCGGGGGTCGAACGGAGACCCAGTACTTC
CASSPRGSGGRTETQYF
>TRBJ2-4|TRBV27|few|TRBD2
TGTGCCAGCACCCCAGCGGGGGGGGCTAACATTCAGTACTTC
CASTPAGGANIQYF
>TRBJ2-2|TRBV6-5|few|TRBD2
TGTGCCAGTTCGGGGGGGCCAGCCGGGGAGCTGTTTTTT
CASSGGPAGELFF
>TRBJ2-7|TRBV5-4|-|-
TGTGCCAGCAGCCCATCTCCGGGAACCTACGAGCAGTACTTC
CASSPSPGTYEQYF
>TRBJ1-1|TRBV5-5|-|-
TGTGCCAGCAGCTTGGTAGGGGGTGGTCCGTACCCCTTGAGCACTGAAGCTTTCTTT
CASSLVGGGPYPLSTEAFF
>TRBJ2-7|TRBV5-6|-|-
TGTGCCAGCAGCCCGAGACTCGGTACCTACGAGCAGTACTTC
CASSPRLGTYEQYF
>TRBJ1-2|TRBV7-2|few|-
TGTGCCAGCAGTGATGGATCACAGGGTACCTATGGCTACACCTTC
CASSDGSQGTYGYTF